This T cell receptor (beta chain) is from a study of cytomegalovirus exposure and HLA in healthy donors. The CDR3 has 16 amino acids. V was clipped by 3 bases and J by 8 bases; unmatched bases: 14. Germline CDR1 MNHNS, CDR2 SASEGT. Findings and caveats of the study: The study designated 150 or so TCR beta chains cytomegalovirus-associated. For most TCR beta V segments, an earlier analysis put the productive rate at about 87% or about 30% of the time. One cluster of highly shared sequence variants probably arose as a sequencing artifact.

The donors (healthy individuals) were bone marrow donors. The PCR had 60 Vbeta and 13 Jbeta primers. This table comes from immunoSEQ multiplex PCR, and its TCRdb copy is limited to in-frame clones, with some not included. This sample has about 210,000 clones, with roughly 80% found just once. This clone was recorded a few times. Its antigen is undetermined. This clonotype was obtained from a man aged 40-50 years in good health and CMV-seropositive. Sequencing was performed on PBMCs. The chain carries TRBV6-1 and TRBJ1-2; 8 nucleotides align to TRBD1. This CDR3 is CASSDGTGTRTEGYTF. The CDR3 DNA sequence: TGTGCCAGCAGTGACGGGACAGGAACAAGGACAGAGGGCTACACCTTC.